This entry concerns a single TCR beta chain. Its antigen remains unknown. In germline, CDR1 is MGHDK, CDR2 SYGVNS. The CDR3 is made up of 16 amino acids. The ends lost 3 bases at V and 3 bases at J; junction bases unmatched: 9. The TCR beta CDR3 regions underwent amplification using RNA transcripts as the source. Using the HTBI primer set, a first-round RT-PCR was run on the TCR CDR3. MiXCR, applied by TCRdb to the multiplex PCR reads, yields one record per CDR3 protein. The table records fewer than 700,000 distinct CDR3 sequences, 15% to 20% of them present only once. Diagnostic decisions used clinical symptoms, serum thyroxine and TRAb, thyroid ultrasound and orbital computed tomography. The sample is drawn from a study of T cells in Graves' hyperthyroidism and ophthalmopathy. Findings and caveats of the study: The model's output predicted ophthalmopathy at a median of about 6.5 months prior to onset.

Sequencing was carried out using blood. The sequence was obtained from a woman younger than 35 with Graves' ophthalmopathy. The chain is built from TRBV25-1 and TRBJ2-7; 9 nucleotides align to TRBD1. The CDR3 DNA sequence: TGTGCCAGCAGTGAGGGTTTCTGGGACAGGGACTACGAGCAGTACTTC. This encodes CASSEGFWDRDYEQYF.